This T cell receptor (beta chain) stems from a study of post-analysis software for immune sequencing data. Study outcomes and limitations: The F measure placed samples prepared in the same batch into strongly shared clusters. Patients showed TRBV5-6, TRBV5-1 and TRBV20-1 among several TRBV segments more frequent than in controls.

This CDR3 spans 15 amino acids. V gave up 6 bases and J gave up 7 bases, with 20 bases separating them. Germline V gene sequence: CDR1 MNHEY, CDR2 SVGEGT. Tagging with unique molecular identifiers was a feature of the TCR beta cDNA libraries. MiXCR, run by TCRdb on the PCR reads, gives a single entry per CDR3 protein. The sample carries about half a million distinct CDR3 sequences, roughly 34% recorded once. Details on this clonotype: Antigen unknown.

Sequenced input: blood. The sequence was obtained from a girl under 18 with multiple sclerosis. This chain uses TRBV6-2 or TRBV6-3 with TRBJ2-3; D might be TRBD2 (5 bases). The CDR3 sequence is CASRPGLIVTHTQYF. For the CDR3, the DNA is TGTGCCAGCAGGCCGGGGTTAATCGTAACTCATACGCAGTATTTT.